These 30 T cell receptor beta chains were all obtained from the same sample, sequenced in a study of metastatic and nonmetastatic thyroid tumors. The entire patient cohort was treatment-naive prior to thyroid surgery. TCRdb re-analyzed the PCR reads through MiXCR. The data contain 30,000 to 35,000 clones, about 21% of them seen just once; the ten biggest clones take up around 3%. The sample comprised tumor tissue. The receptors derive from a male donor with papillary thyroid cancer or a benign thyroid nodule (not recorded which). Some clones in this sample may be carry-over from other donors' samples.

This clone was counted many times. The chain joins TRBV7-9 to TRBJ2-3, with D unclear. Germline CDR1 is SEHNR and CDR2 is FQNEAQ (reference sequence). The CDR3 extends over 12 amino acids. The ends were cut back, 5 bases at V and 0 bases at J, with 3 bases in the middle. The CDR3 region is CASSGSTDTQYF. CDR3 DNA sequence: TGTGCCAGCAGCGGGAGCACAGATACGCAGTATTTT. The whole variable domain, remainder taken from reference TRBV7-9 and TRBJ2-3, is DTGVSQNPRHKITKRGQNVTFRCDPISEHNRLYWYRQTLGQGPEFLTYFQNEAQLEKSRLLSDRFSAERPKGSFSTLEIQRTEQGDSAMYLCASSGSTDTQYFGPGTRLTVL.

This clone was detected ten times or more. The rearrangement uses TRBV29-1 and TRBJ2-7; the match to TRBD1 covers 12 bases. Germline assignment: CDR1 SQVTM and CDR2 ANQGSEA. The J segment lost 5 bases and the V segment lost 3 bases, leaving 5 bases of the junction unmatched. The CDR3 length is 14 residues. The CDR3 loop is CSVEPGQGANEQYF. The DNA for the CDR3 is TGCAGCGTTGAGCCGGGACAGGGGGCCAACGAGCAGTACTTC.

This clone was seen ten or more times. The chain joins TRBV3-1 to TRBJ2-7; D remains ambiguous. The V end was cut by 1 base, the J end by 1 base, with 11 bases between. The CDR3 spans 15 residues. Per germline, CDR1 LGHDT and CDR2 YNNKEL (reference sequence). The CDR3 sequence is CASSQGRARSYEQYF. Here the CDR3 DNA reads TGTGCCAGCAGCCAAGGACGGGCGAGATCCTACGAGCAGTACTTC.

Written as DNA, the CDR3 is TGTGCCAGCAGGCGGACAGGGGGGAGCACTGAAGCTTTCTTT. Its protein is CASRRTGGSTEAFF. The rearrangement joins TRBV12-3 or TRBV12-4 to TRBJ1-1; the match to TRBD1 covers 10 bases. The length of the CDR3 is 14 residues. V lost 6 bases to trimming and J lost 4 bases; unmatched junction nucleotides: 5.

This clone was found many times. V is TRBV19 and J is TRBJ2-3; TRBD2 agrees at 9 bases. The CDR3 spans 15 residues. J gave up 3 bases and V 6 bases, and 7 bases lay outside the gene matches. CDR1 and CDR2 from the germline V gene are LNHDA and SQIVND (reference sequence). The CDR3 DNA sequence: TGTGCCAGTAGCGAGACTAGCGGTCTTACAGATACGCAGTATTTT. Protein product: CASSETSGLTDTQYF.

This clone was found a few times. The V call is TRBV10-3, the J call TRBJ2-7; 8 bases line up with TRBD2. In germline, CDR1 is ENHRY, CDR2 SYGVKD. The CDR3 extends over 14 amino acids. V lost 4 bases and J lost 2; bases outside the gene matches: 4. The CDR3 sequence is CAISVTSATYEQYF. The CDR3, as DNA: TGTGCCATCAGTGTGACTAGCGCTACCTACGAGCAGTACTTC.

This clone was recorded at least ten times. V usage is TRBV29-1 and J usage is TRBJ2-5, with 7 positions matching TRBD2. Germline CDR1 SQVTM, CDR2 ANQGSEA. This CDR3 is built from 12 residues. With V trimmed by 6 bases and J by 5 bases, 6 bases remained unmatched. CDR3 coding DNA: TGCAGCGTCCTGACTAGCCGTGAGACCCAGTACTTC. Its protein product is CSVLTSRETQYF.

This clone has only a few counts. The sample has other DNA sequences that encode this CDR3 too. The chain has TRBV6-1 and TRBJ2-1; perhaps TRBD2 as D (6 bases). V was shortened by 4 bases and J by 4 bases, with 20 bases between the two germline ends. This CDR3 spans 17 amino acids. CDR1 is MNHNS, CDR2 SASEGT, per germline. The CDR3 nucleotides are TGTGCCAGCAGTGGCCCGCCTGGACTAAAGACTTACAATGAGCAGTTCTTC. Encoded protein: CASSGPPGLKTYNEQFF.

This clone was observed a handful of times. The CDR3 region is CATSREGGGDGGYTF. CDR3 nucleotides: TGTGCCACCAGCAGAGAGGGCGGGGGCGACGGGGGCTACACCTTC. The chain combines TRBV15 with TRBJ1-2, with D perhaps matching TRBD1 (6 bases). V lost 0 bases and J 8 bases, leaving 16 bases between the germline ends. The CDR3 contains 15 residues. Looked up from germline, CDR1 is LNHNV and CDR2 is YYDKDF (reference sequence). The full variable domain, in which reference TRBV15 and TRBJ1-2 provide the parts outside the CDR3, is DAMVIQNPRYQVTQFGKPVTLSCSQTLNHNVMYWYQQKSSQAPKLLFHYYDKDFNNEADTPDNFQSRRPNTSFCFLDIRSPGLGDTAMYLCATSREGGGDGGYTFGSGTRLTVV.

To note about this clone: This may be a read error, as it is one base from a much larger clone. This CDR3 reads CASSLYGTGGFNGASVLTF. The DNA for the CDR3 is TGTGCCAGCAGCTTGTATGGGACAGGGGGATTTAATGGGGCCAGCGTCCTGACTTTC. The chain has TRBV5-4 and TRBJ2-6; 11 bases match TRBD1. The CDR3 runs to 19 residues. Germline CDR1 is SGHNT and CDR2 is YYREEE (reference sequence). Filled out from reference TRBV5-4 and TRBJ2-6, the complete variable domain reads ETGVTQSPTHLIKTRGQQVTLRCSSQSGHNTVSWYQQALGQGPQFIFQYYREEENGRGNFPPRFSGLQFPNYSSELNVNALELDDSALYLCASSLYGTGGFNGASVLTFGAGSRLTVL.

This clone was picked up many times. The chain couples TRBV9 to TRBJ2-7; 8 positions match TRBD1. There are 14 residues in the CDR3. After removal of 0 bases from V and 5 bases from J, the junction contained 4 bases not matched to a gene. The germline V gene has CDR1 SGDLS and CDR2 YYNGEE. The CDR3 here is CASSVGTGINEQYF. The CDR3 DNA reads TGTGCCAGCAGCGTAGGGACAGGGATCAACGAGCAGTACTTC.

This clone was seen at least ten times. The chain uses TRBV27 and TRBJ2-1, with 7 bases matching TRBD2. The germline CDR1 and CDR2 sequences are MNHEY and SMNVEV (reference sequence). There are 14 residues in the CDR3. The J segment lost 1 base and the V segment lost 6 bases, leaving 3 bases of the junction unmatched. The CDR3: CASREAGSYNEQFF. The CDR3 DNA is TGTGCCAGCAGGGAAGCGGGATCCTACAATGAGCAGTTCTTC.

This clone was seen only once. The V and J genes are TRBV19 and TRBJ2-2; 11 bases agree with TRBD1. The germline gives CDR1 LNHDA, CDR2 SQIVND (reference sequence). Trimming cost V 4 bases and J 3 bases; bases outside gene matches: 13. The CDR3 covers 19 residues. CDR3 residues: CASSKRTGGPGGDTGELFF. The CDR3 DNA sequence: TGTGCCAGTAGTAAAAGGACAGGGGGCCCTGGGGGCGACACCGGGGAGCTGTTTTTT.

This clone appeared many times. The CDR3 region has the DNA TGCGCCAGCAGCTTGTCGACCACAGGAGGCACTGAAGCTTTCTTT. It translates to CASSLSTTGGTEAFF. The chain joins TRBV5-1 to TRBJ1-1; weak D call: TRBD1 (5 bases). The CDR3 has 15 residues. Germline values: CDR1 SGHRS, CDR2 YFSETQ. V was cut by 1 base and J by 4 bases, with 14 bases left in between.

The chain employs TRBV6-2 or TRBV6-3 and TRBJ2-5; no reliable D call. V lost 2 bases to trimming and J lost 4 bases, with 14 bases between them. Per germline, CDR1 MNHEY and CDR2 SVGEGT. The CDR3 loop spans 15 amino acids. CDR3 coding DNA: TGTGCCAGCAGTTACGGGTTTATGGGCGGAGAGACCCAGTACTTC. It codes for CASSYGFMGGETQYF.

This clone was found many times. The chain combines TRBV5-8 with TRBJ2-7, with 10 nucleotides matching TRBD1. V dropped 3 bases and J dropped 1; count of bases not matched to a gene: 4. Germline CDR1 is SGHTS and CDR2 is YDEGEE. This CDR3 spans 15 amino acids. This CDR3 is CASSYAGQGSYEQYF. CDR3 coding DNA: TGTGCCAGCAGCTATGCGGGACAGGGGTCCTACGAGCAGTACTTC.

This chain uses TRBV6-6 with TRBJ2-5; D uncertain. This CDR3 is built from 14 residues. Germline V gene sequence: CDR1 MNHNY, CDR2 SVGAGI (reference sequence). The ends were cut back, 3 bases at V and 3 bases at J, with 11 bases in the middle. The CDR3 DNA sequence: TGTGCCAGCAGTTATTGGCACCAAGAAGAGACCCAGTACTTC. Translated: CASSYWHQEETQYF.

Relative to its sample, this clone is medium-sized. The gene calls are TRBV6-2 or TRBV6-3 and TRBJ2-7; TRBD2 matches at 7 bases. J gave up 7 bases and V 8 bases, and 11 bases lay outside the gene matches. Germline V gene lookup returns CDR1 MNHEY and CDR2 SVGEGT. The CDR3 loop spans 13 amino acids. CDR3 protein: CASGDSGRREQYF. CDR3 in DNA: TGTGCCAGCGGGGACTCCGGGAGGAGGGAGCAGTACTTC.

This clone was picked up many times. V is TRBV11-2 and J is TRBJ2-2; D is possibly TRBD1 (5 bases). V was clipped by 1 base and J by 0 bases, with 12 bases between them. Germline CDR1 is SGHAT and CDR2 is FQNNGV. This CDR3 contains 17 residues. The CDR3 DNA sequence: TGTGCCAGCAGCTTAGTTCCCAGGGTAGCGAACACCGGGGAGCTGTTTTTT. The encoded protein is CASSLVPRVANTGELFF.

In its sample, this clone is medium-sized. The V call is TRBV19, the J call TRBJ2-7; no clear D. Trimming pared 1 base from V and 4 bases from J, leaving 14 bases between. CDR3 length: 15 amino acids. The V gene's germline CDR1 is LNHDA and CDR2 SQIVND (reference sequence). The CDR3 nucleotides read TGTGCCAGTAGTATAGTCGCTTCATCCGGTTACGAGCAGTACTTC. Its protein product is CASSIVASSGYEQYF.

The CDR3 region is CASSLGGSTADGYTF. The CDR3 DNA reads as TGTGCCAGCAGCTTAGGAGGGTCGACAGCTGATGGCTACACCTTC. J is TRBJ1-2 and V is TRBV7-2; D might be TRBD1 (5 bases). Germline assignment: CDR1 SGHTA and CDR2 FQGNSA. Trimming stripped 1 base from V and 6 bases from J, with 15 bases between. The CDR3 is 15 amino acids. Drawing the rest from reference TRBV7-2 and TRBJ1-2, the complete variable domain is GAGVSQSPSNKVTEKGKDVELRCDPISGHTALYWYRQSLGQGLEFLIYFQGNSAPDKSGLPSDRFSAERTGGSVSTLTIQRTQQEDSAVYLCASSLGGSTADGYTFGSGTRLTVV.

This clone showed up just a few times. This rearrangement joins TRBV28 to TRBJ2-1, with TRBD2 matching 13 bases. The junction had 16 bases not matched to a gene; V was cut back by 7 bases and J by 16 bases. This CDR3 has 15 amino acids. Germline CDR1 MDHEN, CDR2 SYDVKM. The CDR3 here is CASISSVTSGRSIFF. CDR3 nucleotides: TGTGCCAGCATTTCATCTGTGACTAGCGGGAGGAGTATTTTCTTC.

This clone has only one observation. This CDR3 is missing its conserved last phenylalanine or tryptophan, likely due to a read error. The DNA is omitted, as the CDR3 cannot be located on it reliably, and the CDR3 follows TCRdb's listing. This chain connects TRBV6-1 to TRBJ2-7; whether TRBD1, the table's D call, matches the DNA was not checked. The CDR3 is 12 amino acids long, termini counted. The V gene's germline CDR1 is MNHNS and CDR2 SASEGT. Here the CDR3 reads CACSEVLTGLWL.

This clone was detected many times. This chain joins TRBV5-5 and TRBJ2-5; no reliable D call. Trimming removed 7 bases from V and 1 base from J, with 11 bases in between. The germline CDR1 and CDR2 sequences are SGHKS and YYEKEE (reference sequence). This CDR3 is 13 amino acids long. This chain's CDR3 is CASQYGPQETQYF. The CDR3 coding sequence is TGTGCCAGCCAATACGGTCCCCAAGAGACCCAGTACTTC.

This clone came up a few times. One end of the junction does not line up with germline, which may come from a read error. V and J are TRBV28 and TRBJ1-5; TRBD1 aligns across 10 bases. From germline, CDR1 is MDHEN and CDR2 SYDVKM. The CDR3 has 14 amino acids. CDR3 protein: CASSFGTGDQPQHF. The DNA for the CDR3 is TGTGCCAGCAGTTTCGGGACAGGGGATCAGCCACAGCATTTT.

Here the CDR3 DNA reads TGTGCCAGCAGCCGATCAAACGTATATACGCAGTATTTT. It is translated as CASSRSNVYTQYF. The chain recombines TRBV11-3 with TRBJ2-3; D not certain. Trimming stripped 5 bases from V and 7 bases from J, with 13 bases between. CDR3 size: 13 residues. Germline V lookup: CDR1 SGHNT, CDR2 YENEEA.

This clone is medium-sized within its sample. The gene calls are TRBV5-1 and TRBJ2-7; a possible D gene is TRBD1 (5 bases). In germline, CDR1 is SGHRS, CDR2 YFSETQ. This CDR3 has 15 residues. Trimming pared 1 base from V and 0 bases from J, leaving 11 bases between. CDR3 loop: CASSLLQGSSYEQYF. The CDR3 bases are TGCGCCAGCAGCTTGCTGCAGGGAAGCTCCTACGAGCAGTACTTC. Filled out from reference TRBV5-1 and TRBJ2-7, the complete variable domain reads KAGVTQTPRYLIKTRGQQVTLSCSPISGHRSVSWYQQTPGQGLQFLFEYFSETQRNKGNFPGRFSGRQFSNSRSEMNVSTLELGDSALYLCASSLLQGSSYEQYFGPGTRLTVT.

This clone was picked up many times. The rearrangement links TRBV20-1 to TRBJ1-2; 8 positions match TRBD1. After removal of 1 base from V and 8 bases from J, the junction contained 6 bases not matched to a gene. The length of the CDR3 is 13 residues. Germline CDR1 DFQATT, CDR2 SNEGSKA (reference sequence). The CDR3 DNA reads as TGCAGTGCTAGAGTTAGGACAGGGTTCGGCTACACCTTC. Translation gives CSARVRTGFGYTF.

At least ten counts were recorded for this clone. A read error is possible here, since a much larger clone lies one base away. The conserved phenylalanine or tryptophan normally closing the CDR3 is absent here, so this likely arose from a read error. The chain links TRBV30 to TRBJ1-2, with unresolved D. The germline CDR1 and CDR2 sequences are GTSNPN and SVGIG (reference sequence). This CDR3 spans 12 amino acids. Trimming removed 3 bases from V and 10 bases from J, with 15 bases in between. DNA for the CDR3: TGTGCCTGGAGCGTGAACAAGGAGCCCTACACCCTC. The encoded protein is CAWSVNKEPYTL.

This clone was picked up a small number of times. The CDR3: CASSLLLTGGDEQYF. The CDR3 nucleotides are TGTGCCAGCAGTCTACTATTAACAGGGGGAGACGAGCAGTACTTC. The chain is built from TRBV27 and TRBJ2-7, with TRBD1 matching over 8 bases. The germline V gene encodes CDR1 MNHEY and CDR2 SMNVEV (reference sequence). This CDR3 comprises 15 residues. V shed 5 bases, J shed 5 bases, and the junction held 11 bases outside the gene matches.